Listed below are T cell receptor beta chains from one sample, sequenced in a study of OX40 agonist ivuxolimab in advanced cancers. Produced via immunoSEQ multiplex PCR; TCRdb's table is partial and in-frame only. This sample yields approximately 100,000 clones, of which about 91% are seen a single time; 0.5% to 0.65% belongs to the top ten. The sequences come from CD4+ or CD8+ T cells sorted from blood, collected in a trial of the OX40 agonist ivuxolimab. The receptors here all came from an adult with an advanced solid tumor such as melanoma, head and neck, liver or kidney cancer. Each CDR3 is given with its conserved first and last residue. D genes are given only for firm matches. Clone size is shown for a subset of rows, as once, few, many or a class of expanded clone.

d_call j_call clone_size v_call cdr3_aa cdr3_nt
TRBD2 TRBJ2-7 - TRBV5-4 CASRGAGVSYEQYF TGTGCCAGCAGAGGAGCGGGGGTGTCCTACGAGCAGTACTTC
TRBD1 TRBJ2-1 - TRBV7-8 CASSLTGDYNEQFF TGTGCCAGCAGCTTGACAGGGGACTACAATGAGCAGTTCTTC
- TRBJ1-2 - TRBV7-8 CASSLAQGMHGYTF TGTGCCAGCAGCTTAGCTCAGGGGATGCATGGCTACACCTTC
- TRBJ1-1 - TRBV19 CASSHLRGGVEEAFF TGTGCCAGTAGCCATCTCAGAGGGGGGGTGGAGGAAGCTTTCTTT
- TRBJ2-7 - TRBV12-2 CASRFLWVRGSYEQYF TGTGCAAGTCGCTTTTTATGGGTACGGGGATCCTACGAGCAGTACTTC
TRBD1 TRBJ1-4 - TRBV30 CAWSGQGNEKLFF TGTGCCTGGAGTGGACAGGGGAATGAAAAACTGTTTTTT
- TRBJ1-6 - TRBV7-2 CASSPNPLGPLHF TGTGCCAGCAGCCCCAACCCCCTTGGGCCCCTCCACTTT
- TRBJ1-2 - TRBV6-4 CASSEFGTANYGYTF TGTGCCAGCAGTGAGTTTGGCACAGCTAACTATGGCTACACCTTC
- TRBJ2-3 - TRBV30 CAWSVTEDTQYF TGTGCCTGGAGTGTCACTGAAGATACGCAGTATTTT
- TRBJ2-5 - TRBV6-1 CASRSRETQYF TGTGCCAGCCGGAGTAGAGAGACCCAGTACTTC
TRBD1 TRBJ1-4 - TRBV5-4 CASSLAQGAVNEKLFF TGTGCCAGCAGCTTGGCGCAGGGGGCTGTAAATGAAAAACTGTTTTTT
- TRBJ1-1 - TRBV6-6 CASSYSRVWTEAFF TGTGCCAGCAGTTACTCACGTGTTTGGACTGAAGCTTTCTTT
- TRBJ1-2 once TRBV20-1 CTSPGGYGYTF TGCACCTCACCCGGGGGCTATGGCTACACCTTC
- TRBJ1-5 - TRBV11-2 CASSLAGNSNQPQHF TGTGCCAGCAGCTTAGCAGGGAATAGCAATCAGCCCCAGCATTTT
- TRBJ2-7 - TRBV6-5 CASRPQGLGEQYF TGTGCCAGCAGACCACAGGGTTTGGGCGAGCAGTACTTC
TRBD1 TRBJ2-7 - TRBV4-1 CASSQADRVREQYF TGCGCCAGCAGCCAGGCCGACAGGGTAAGAGAGCAGTACTTC
- TRBJ1-1 few TRBV5-4 CASSLGGVDTEAFF TGTGCCAGCAGCTTGGGAGGGGTTGACACTGAAGCTTTCTTT
- TRBJ1-4 - TRBV5-5 CASSSGAGTSTNEKLFF TGTGCCAGCAGCTCCGGAGCAGGAACTTCAACTAATGAAAAACTGTTTTTT
- TRBJ1-5 - TRBV6-6 CASSYGQGNQPQHF TGTGCCAGCAGTTACGGTCAGGGGAATCAGCCCCAGCATTTT
TRBD1 TRBJ2-3 - TRBV10-3 CAISERASRTGTSTDTQYF TGTGCCATCAGTGAGAGGGCCTCCCGGACAGGGACTAGCACAGATACGCAGTATTTT
- TRBJ2-3 - TRBV6-5 CASRYTSSTDTQYF TGTGCCAGCAGGTACACATCTAGCACAGATACGCAGTATTTT
- TRBJ1-1 - TRBV6-5 CASSYRVDSNTEAFF TGTGCCAGCAGCTACAGGGTAGACTCGAACACTGAAGCTTTCTTT
- TRBJ1-2 - TRBV5-1 CASSLPEGANYGYTF TGTGCCAGCAGCTTGCCAGAGGGAGCTAACTATGGCTACACCTTC
TRBD2 TRBJ2-5 - TRBV10-2 CASRRTSGQETQYF TGCGCCAGCAGAAGGACTAGCGGCCAAGAGACCCAGTACTTC
- TRBJ2-6 - TRBV7-2 CASSSGVPGANVLTF TGTGCCAGCAGCTCGGGGGTTCCTGGGGCCAACGTCCTGACTTTC
- TRBJ1-2 - TRBV6-4 CASSEEVGGNYGYTF TGTGCCAGCAGTGAAGAGGTCGGGGGAAACTATGGCTACACCTTC
TRBD1 TRBJ2-5 - TRBV18 CASSPGTGGQETQYF TGTGCCAGCTCACCAGGGACAGGGGGCCAAGAGACCCAGTACTTC
- TRBJ1-5 - TRBV5-4 CASSLEGGQPQHF TGTGCCAGCAGCTTGGAGGGGGGACAGCCCCAGCATTTT
TRBD1 TRBJ1-3 - TRBV18 CASSDPGQGFGNTIYF TGTGCCAGCTCAGATCCGGGACAGGGGTTTGGAAACACCATATATTTT
TRBD1 TRBJ1-1 - TRBV9 CASSPYGQGAHTEAFF TGTGCCAGCAGCCCTTACGGACAGGGGGCGCACACTGAAGCTTTCTTT
- TRBJ2-5 - TRBV6-5 CASSGLGASQETQYF TGTGCCAGCAGTGGTCTCGGGGCGTCACAAGAGACCCAGTACTTC
- TRBJ2-1 - TRBV4-1 CASSQDRGAEGEQFF TGCGCCAGCAGCCAAGATCGGGGGGCCGAGGGTGAGCAGTTCTTC
- TRBJ1-5 - TRBV19 CASKPEGGGPQHF TGTGCCAGTAAACCCGAGGGAGGAGGGCCCCAGCATTTT
- TRBJ2-5 - TRBV9 CASSVGGRQAETQYF TGTGCCAGCAGCGTAGGGGGGCGGCAGGCAGAGACCCAGTACTTC
- TRBJ2-1 - TRBV5-1 CASSLGGAASYNEQFF TGCGCCAGCAGCTTGGGCGGAGCCGCCTCCTACAATGAGCAGTTCTTC
TRBD1 TRBJ1-1 - TRBV7-6 CASSQTGMNTEAFF TGTGCCAGCAGCCAGACAGGGATGAACACTGAAGCTTTCTTT
- TRBJ2-3 - TRBV7-6 CASSLVAGTDTQYF TGTGCCAGCAGCTTAGTAGCGGGCACAGATACGCAGTATTTT
- TRBJ2-1 few TRBV9 CASSVALDYNEQFF TGTGCCAGCAGCGTAGCTCTGGACTACAATGAGCAGTTCTTC
- TRBJ2-1 - TRBV19 CASTMRTPMVGEQFF TGTGCCAGTACCATGCGGACTCCCATGGTGGGGGAGCAGTTCTTC
- TRBJ2-4 - TRBV11-3 CASSSSQGYGNIQYF TGTGCCAGCAGCTCCTCCCAGGGGTACGGAAACATTCAGTACTTC
TRBD2 TRBJ2-1 - TRBV6-6 CATISGGAREQFF TGTGCCACAATTAGCGGGGGGGCCCGGGAGCAGTTCTTC
- TRBJ1-1 - TRBV2 CASSEARIARGTEAFF TGTGCCAGCAGTGAAGCGCGGATAGCCAGGGGAACTGAAGCTTTCTTT
- TRBJ2-2 - TRBV14 CASSPLWGTGELFF TGTGCCAGCAGCCCCCTATGGGGGACCGGGGAGCTGTTTTTT
TRBD1 TRBJ1-4 once TRBV27 CASSLTGGGSTNEKLFF TGTGCCAGCAGTTTAACAGGGGGGGGGTCAACTAATGAAAAACTGTTTTTT
TRBD2 TRBJ2-7 - TRBV6-1 CASILTAGGSEQYF TGTGCCAGCATCCTGACAGCGGGGGGATCCGAGCAGTACTTC
TRBD2 TRBJ2-3 - TRBV5-1 CASSGSYLAGGVPSTDTQYF TGCGCCAGCAGCGGATCTTACCTAGCGGGGGGCGTTCCTAGCACAGATACGCAGTATTTT